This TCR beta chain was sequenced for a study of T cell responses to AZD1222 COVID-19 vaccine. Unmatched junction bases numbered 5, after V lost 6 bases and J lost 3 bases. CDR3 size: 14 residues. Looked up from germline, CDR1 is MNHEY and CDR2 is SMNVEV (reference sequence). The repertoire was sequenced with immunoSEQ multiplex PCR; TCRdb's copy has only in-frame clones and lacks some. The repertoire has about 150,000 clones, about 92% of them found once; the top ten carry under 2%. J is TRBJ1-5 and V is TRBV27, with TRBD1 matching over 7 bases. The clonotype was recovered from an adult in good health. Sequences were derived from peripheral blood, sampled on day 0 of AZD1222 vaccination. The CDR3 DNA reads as TGTGCCAGCAGACTGGGACAGTCCAATCAGCCCCAGCATTTT. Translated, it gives CASRLGQSNQPQHF.